The present TCR beta chain was sequenced within a study of control samples from healthy donors and cancer patients. The CDR3 contains 18 residues. Germline V CDR1 and CDR2: SEHNR, FQNEAQ (reference sequence). J lost 4 bases, V lost 4 bases, and 18 bases had no gene match. Libraries were prepared by immunoSEQ multiplex PCR; TCRdb keeps only in-frame clonotypes and omits some of them. Counted here are some 130,000 clones, roughly 89% occurring once; the ten biggest clones make up around 5.8%. The chain combines TRBV7-9 with TRBJ1-1; the match to TRBD1 covers 7 bases. What was sequenced was blood. The sequence was collected from a man between 18 and 35 years old in good health. The CDR3 nucleotides are TGTGCCAGCAGCTCAACGGAAGGGACAGAATGGGTTGGCACTGAAGCTTTCTTT. It specifies CASSSTEGTEWVGTEAFF.